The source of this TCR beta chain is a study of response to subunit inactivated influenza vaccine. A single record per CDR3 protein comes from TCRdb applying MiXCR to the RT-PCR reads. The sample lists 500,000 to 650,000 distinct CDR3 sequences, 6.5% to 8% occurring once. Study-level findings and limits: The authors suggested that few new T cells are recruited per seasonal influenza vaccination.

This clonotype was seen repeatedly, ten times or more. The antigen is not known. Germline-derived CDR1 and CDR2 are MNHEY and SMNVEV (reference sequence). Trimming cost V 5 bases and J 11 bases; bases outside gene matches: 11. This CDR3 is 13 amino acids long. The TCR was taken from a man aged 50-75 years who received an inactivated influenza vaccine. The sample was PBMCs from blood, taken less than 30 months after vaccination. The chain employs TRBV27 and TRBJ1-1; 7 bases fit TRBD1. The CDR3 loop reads CASSPRQGFRAFF. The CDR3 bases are TGTGCCAGCAGTCCGAGACAGGGTTTCAGGGCTTTCTTT.